The entry that follows covers one T cell receptor (beta chain) sequence. Researchers ran the PCR with 60 Vbeta and 13 Jbeta primers. Sequenced by immunoSEQ multiplex PCR; TCRdb stores in-frame clones only, minus some. The sample contains fewer than 100,000 clones, 65% to 80% of which appear only once. This entry is derived from a study of cytomegalovirus exposure and HLA in healthy donors. This CDR3 region has 14 residues. The V end lost 1 base, the J end lost 6 bases, and 10 bases lay between the germline ends. Germline V gives CDR1 SGHNT, CDR2 YYREEE (reference sequence). The chain links TRBV5-4 to TRBJ1-4, with a weak D call TRBD1 (6 bases). The TCR comes from a man aged 40-49 years in good health and CMV-seropositive. Material for sequencing was PBMCs. CDR3 in DNA: TGTGCCAGCAGCTTGCAGGGGAGAGATGAAAAACTGTTTTTT. Amino acids: CASSLQGRDEKLFF.